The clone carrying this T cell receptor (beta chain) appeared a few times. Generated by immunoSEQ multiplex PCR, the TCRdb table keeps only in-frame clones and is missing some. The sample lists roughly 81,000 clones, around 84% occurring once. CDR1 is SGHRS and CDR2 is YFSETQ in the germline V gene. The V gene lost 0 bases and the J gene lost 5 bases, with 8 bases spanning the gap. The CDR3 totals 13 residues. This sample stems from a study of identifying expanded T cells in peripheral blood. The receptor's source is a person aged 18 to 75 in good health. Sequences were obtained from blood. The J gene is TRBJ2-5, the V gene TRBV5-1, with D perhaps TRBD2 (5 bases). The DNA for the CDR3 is TGCGCCAGCAGCTTGGATCCGGGGGAGACCCAGTACTTC. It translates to CASSLDPGETQYF.